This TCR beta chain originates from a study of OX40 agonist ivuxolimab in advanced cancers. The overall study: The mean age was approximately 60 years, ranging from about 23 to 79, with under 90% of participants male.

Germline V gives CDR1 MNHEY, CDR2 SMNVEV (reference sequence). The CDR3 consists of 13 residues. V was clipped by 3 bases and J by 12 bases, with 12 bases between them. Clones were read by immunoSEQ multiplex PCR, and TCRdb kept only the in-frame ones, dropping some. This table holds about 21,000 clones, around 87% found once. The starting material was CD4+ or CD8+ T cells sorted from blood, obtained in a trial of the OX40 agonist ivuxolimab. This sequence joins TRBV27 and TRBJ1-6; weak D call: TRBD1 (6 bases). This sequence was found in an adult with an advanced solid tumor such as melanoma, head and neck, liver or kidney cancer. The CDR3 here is CASSLEGVGPLHF. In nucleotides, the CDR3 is TGTGCCAGCAGTTTGGAGGGGGTTGGACCCCTCCACTTT.